Listed here is a single T cell receptor beta chain. One entry per CDR3 protein, called by TCRdb with MiXCR from the reads. The repertoire holds fewer than 550,000 distinct CDR3 sequences, with more than 25% as singletons. Germline V lookup: CDR1 KGHSH, CDR2 LQKENI. Deletions cut 3 bases from V and 0 bases from J, with 12 bases between. The CDR3 is 16 residues long. These data originate in a study of T cell repertoires in cytomegalovirus infection. Sequenced: PBMCs. The V call is TRBV18, the J call TRBJ1-3; no firm D call. This TCR derives from a human donor in good health (CMV status not recorded). Some clones in this sample may be carry-over from other donors' samples. The chain's CDR3 is CASSPTSGRSGNTIYF. The CDR3 DNA sequence: TGTGCCAGCTCACCGACTTCAGGTCGCTCTGGAAACACCATATATTTT.